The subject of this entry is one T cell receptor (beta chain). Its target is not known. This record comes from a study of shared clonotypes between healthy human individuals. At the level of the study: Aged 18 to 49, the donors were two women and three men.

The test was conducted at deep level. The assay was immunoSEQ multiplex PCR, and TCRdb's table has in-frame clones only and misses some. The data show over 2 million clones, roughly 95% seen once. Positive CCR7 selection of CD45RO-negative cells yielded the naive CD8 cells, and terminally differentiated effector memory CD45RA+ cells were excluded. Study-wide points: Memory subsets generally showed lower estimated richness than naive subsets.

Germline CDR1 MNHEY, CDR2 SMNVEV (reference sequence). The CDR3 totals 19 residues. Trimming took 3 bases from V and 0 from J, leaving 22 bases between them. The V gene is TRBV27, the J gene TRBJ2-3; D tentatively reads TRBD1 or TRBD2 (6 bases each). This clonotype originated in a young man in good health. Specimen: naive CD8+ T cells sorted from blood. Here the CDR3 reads CASSLGFLRRGGSTDTQYF. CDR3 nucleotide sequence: TGTGCCAGCAGTTTGGGTTTTTTAAGAAGAGGGGGGAGCACAGATACGCAGTATTTT.